This T cell receptor beta chain is from a study of T cell changes during pregnancy in multiple sclerosis. Generated by immunoSEQ multiplex PCR, the TCRdb table keeps only in-frame clones and is missing some. Seen here are around 44,000 clones, 85% to 95% observed once, and the top ten hold approximately 1.2%. The V and J ends lost 2 bases and 1 base respectively, with 1 base between them. CDR3 length: 12 residues. Per germline, CDR1 KGHSH and CDR2 LQKENI. This receptor was taken from a female donor with multiple sclerosis, enrolled in a pregnancy study. Sequencing used peripheral blood. The chain links TRBV18 to TRBJ2-3; no clear D gene. CDR3 nucleotide sequence: TGTGCCAGCTCACCAGGCACAGATACGCAGTATTTT. Residues: CASSPGTDTQYF.